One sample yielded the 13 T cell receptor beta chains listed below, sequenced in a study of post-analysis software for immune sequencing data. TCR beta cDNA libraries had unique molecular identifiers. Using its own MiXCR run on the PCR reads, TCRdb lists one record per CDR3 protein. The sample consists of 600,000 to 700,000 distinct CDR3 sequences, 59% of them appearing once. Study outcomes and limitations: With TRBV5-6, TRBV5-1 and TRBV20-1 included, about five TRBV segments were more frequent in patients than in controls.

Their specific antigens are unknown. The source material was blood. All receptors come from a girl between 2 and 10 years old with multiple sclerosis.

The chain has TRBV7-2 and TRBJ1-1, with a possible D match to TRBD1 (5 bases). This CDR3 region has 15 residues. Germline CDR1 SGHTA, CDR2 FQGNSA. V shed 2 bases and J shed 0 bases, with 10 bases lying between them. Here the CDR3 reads CASSLSEGMNTEAFF. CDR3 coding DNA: TGTGCCAGCAGCTTAAGCGAGGGGATGAACACTGAAGCTTTCTTT.

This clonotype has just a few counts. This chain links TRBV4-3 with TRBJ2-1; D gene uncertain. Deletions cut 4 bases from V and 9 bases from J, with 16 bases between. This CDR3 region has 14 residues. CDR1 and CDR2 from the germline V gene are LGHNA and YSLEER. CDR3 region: CASSPTVEGFEQFF. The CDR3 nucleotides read TGCGCCAGCAGCCCGACCGTTGAAGGTTTTGAGCAGTTCTTC.

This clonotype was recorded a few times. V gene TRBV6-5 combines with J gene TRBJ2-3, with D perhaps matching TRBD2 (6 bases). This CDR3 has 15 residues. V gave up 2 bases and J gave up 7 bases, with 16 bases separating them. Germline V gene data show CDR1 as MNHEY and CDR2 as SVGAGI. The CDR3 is CASSYQGLGRNTQYF. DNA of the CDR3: TGTGCCAGCAGTTACCAGGGACTTGGCCGGAATACGCAGTATTTT.

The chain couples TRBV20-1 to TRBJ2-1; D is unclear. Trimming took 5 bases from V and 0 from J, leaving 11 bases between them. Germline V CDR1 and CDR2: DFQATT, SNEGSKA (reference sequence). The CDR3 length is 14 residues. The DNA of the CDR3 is TGCAGTGCTGTCGCACAGAGCTCCTACAATGAGCAGTTCTTC. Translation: CSAVAQSSYNEQFF.

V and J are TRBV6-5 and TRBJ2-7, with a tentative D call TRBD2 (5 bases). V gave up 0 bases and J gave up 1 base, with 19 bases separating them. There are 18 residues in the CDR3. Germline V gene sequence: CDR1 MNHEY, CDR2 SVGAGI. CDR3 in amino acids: CASSYSPDSSVPSYEQYF. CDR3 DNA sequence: TGTGCCAGCAGTTACTCACCGGACTCCTCCGTTCCTTCCTACGAGCAGTACTTC.

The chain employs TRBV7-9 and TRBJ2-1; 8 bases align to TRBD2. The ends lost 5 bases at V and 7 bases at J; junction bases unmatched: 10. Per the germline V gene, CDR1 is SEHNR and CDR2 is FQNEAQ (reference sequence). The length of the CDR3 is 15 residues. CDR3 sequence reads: CASSPSGSWRNEQFF. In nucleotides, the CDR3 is TGTGCCAGCAGCCCTAGCGGGTCATGGCGGAATGAGCAGTTCTTC.

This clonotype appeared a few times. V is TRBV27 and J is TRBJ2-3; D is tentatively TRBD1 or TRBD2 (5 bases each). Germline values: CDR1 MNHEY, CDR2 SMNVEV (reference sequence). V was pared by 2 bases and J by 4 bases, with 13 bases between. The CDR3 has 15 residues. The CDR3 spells CASSLGGALPDTQYF. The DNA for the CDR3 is TGTGCCAGCAGTTTAGGGGGAGCCCTCCCAGATACGCAGTATTTT.

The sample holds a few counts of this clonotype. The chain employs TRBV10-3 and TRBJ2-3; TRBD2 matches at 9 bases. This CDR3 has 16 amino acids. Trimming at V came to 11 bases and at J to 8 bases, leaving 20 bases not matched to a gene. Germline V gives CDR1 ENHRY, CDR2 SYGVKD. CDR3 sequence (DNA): TGTGCCCCCCGCAAGCGGGCCCTAGCGGGACCGGGTACGCAGTATTTT. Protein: CAPRKRALAGPGTQYF.

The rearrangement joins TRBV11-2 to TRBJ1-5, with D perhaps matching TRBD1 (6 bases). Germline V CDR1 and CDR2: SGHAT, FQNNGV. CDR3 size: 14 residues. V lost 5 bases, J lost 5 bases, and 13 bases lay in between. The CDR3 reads CASSRGTPDQPQHF. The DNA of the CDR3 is TGTGCCAGCAGCCGCGGGACACCAGATCAGCCCCAGCATTTT. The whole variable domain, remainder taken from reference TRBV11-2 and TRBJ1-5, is EAGVAQSPRYKIIEKRQSVAFWCNPISGHATLYWYQQILGQGPKLLIQFQNNGVVDDSQLPKDRFSAERLKGVDSTLKIQPAKLEDSAVYLCASSRGTPDQPQHFGDGTRLSIL.

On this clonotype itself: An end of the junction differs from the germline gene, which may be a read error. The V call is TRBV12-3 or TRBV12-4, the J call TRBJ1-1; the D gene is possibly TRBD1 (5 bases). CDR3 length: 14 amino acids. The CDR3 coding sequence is TGTGCCTGCAGCCGTAAAACAGGGAACACTGAAGCTTTCTTT. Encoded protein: CACSRKTGNTEAFF.

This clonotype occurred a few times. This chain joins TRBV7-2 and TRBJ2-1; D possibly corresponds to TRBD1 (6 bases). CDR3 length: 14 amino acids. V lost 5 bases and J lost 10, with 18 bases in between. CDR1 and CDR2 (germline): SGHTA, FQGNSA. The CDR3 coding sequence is TGTGCCAGCAGCCCAGGGGCAGGTCGGCGGGAGCAGTTCTTC. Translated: CASSPGAGRREQFF.

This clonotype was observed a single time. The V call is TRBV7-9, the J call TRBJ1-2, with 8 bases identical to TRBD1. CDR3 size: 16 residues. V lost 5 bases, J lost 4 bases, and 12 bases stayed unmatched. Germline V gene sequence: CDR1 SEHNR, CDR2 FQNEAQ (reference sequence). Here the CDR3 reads CASSPTSGGAGYGYTF. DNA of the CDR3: TGTGCCAGCAGCCCTACCTCAGGGGGCGCAGGCTATGGCTACACCTTC.

The CDR3 bases are TGTGCCAGCAGTTTCCCTGGACAGGGGATCACCGGGGAGCTGTTTTTT. Translating gives CASSFPGQGITGELFF. The chain employs TRBV6-2 or TRBV6-3 and TRBJ2-2, with TRBD1 matching over 9 bases. The CDR3 contains 16 residues. Germline values: CDR1 MNHEY, CDR2 SVGEGT. V was pared by 4 bases and J by 4 bases, with 7 bases of the junction left unmatched.